A single sample gave rise to the 21 T cell receptor beta chains below, sequenced in a study of T cell repertoires in cytomegalovirus infection. Via MiXCR, TCRdb re-called the reads, giving one row per CDR3 protein. Of some 200,000 distinct CDR3 sequences in the sample, approximately 9.7% were seen once. The sample taken for sequencing was PBMCs. The receptor set was obtained from a human donor in good health (CMV status not recorded). Some clones in this sample may be carry-over from other donors' samples.

This clonotype was observed many times. The chain employs TRBV27 and TRBJ2-3; 7 bases fit TRBD1. The V segment lost 5 bases and the J segment 4 bases; nucleotides outside the gene matches: 6. The CDR3 is 14 residues long. Germline V gene lookup returns CDR1 MNHEY and CDR2 SMNVEV (reference sequence). The CDR3 region has the DNA TGTGCCAGCAGTCTAGGGGGCGGACCAGATACGCAGTATTTT. Amino acid sequence: CASSLGGGPDTQYF.

This clonotype has a count of ten or more. This sequence joins TRBV10-3 and TRBJ2-2; 13 nucleotides agree with TRBD2. The germline gives CDR1 ENHRY, CDR2 SYGVKD. V lost 4 bases, J lost 4 bases, and 15 bases stayed unmatched. CDR3 length: 20 residues. The CDR3 protein is CAISGPTSTSGGPSTGELFF. The DNA for the CDR3 is TGTGCCATCAGTGGACCTACCTCGACTAGCGGGGGGCCCTCCACCGGGGAGCTGTTTTTT.

The chain is built from TRBV29-1 and TRBJ2-7; a weak D match, TRBD2 (5 bases). V lost 4 bases and J 6 bases, leaving 7 bases between the germline ends. Germline V gene data show CDR1 as SQVTM and CDR2 as ANQGSEA. This CDR3 comprises 10 residues. The CDR3 DNA is TGCAGCGTTGGCGGACTCGAGCAGTACTTC. Translated: CSVGGLEQYF.

The genes are TRBV29-1 and TRBJ2-1; possibly TRBD1 for D (6 bases). The CDR3 totals 13 residues. V was pared by 6 bases and J by 2 bases, with 11 bases between. The V gene's germline CDR1 is SQVTM and CDR2 ANQGSEA. The CDR3 bases are TGCAGCGTGCAGGGGTTGACCTACAATGAGCAGTTCTTC. Translating gives CSVQGLTYNEQFF.

This chain connects TRBV18 to TRBJ1-1, with D perhaps matching TRBD1 (5 bases). The length of the CDR3 is 15 residues. The germline gives CDR1 KGHSH, CDR2 LQKENI. V shed 4 bases and J shed 0 bases, with 12 bases lying between them. The CDR3 spells CASSLQTALNTEAFF. The DNA of the CDR3 is TGTGCCAGCTCACTCCAGACAGCCTTGAACACTGAAGCTTTCTTT. The full variable domain, completed using reference TRBV18 and TRBJ1-1, is NAGVMQNPRHLVRRRGQEARLRCSPMKGHSHVYWYRQLPEEGLKFMVYLQKENIIDESGMPKERFSAEFPKEGPSILRIQQVVRGDSAAYFCASSLQTALNTEAFFGQGTRLTVV.

In this sample, this clonotype turned up many times. The chain combines TRBV7-2 with TRBJ2-1; D is ambiguous. The V end was cut by 6 bases, the J end by 6 bases, with 18 bases between. In germline, CDR1 is SGHTA, CDR2 FQGNSA. CDR3 length equals 15 residues. In DNA form, the CDR3 reads TGTGCCAGCAGTCATCGAAATCTGTGGCGCAATGAGCAGTTCTTC. Protein sequence: CASSHRNLWRNEQFF.

This clonotype occurred many times. V and J are TRBV6-2 or TRBV6-3 and TRBJ2-2; D could derive from TRBD1 or TRBD2 (5 bases each). From germline, CDR1 is MNHEY and CDR2 SVGEGT. V lost 5 bases, J lost 3 bases, and 22 bases lay in between. CDR3 size: 18 residues. This CDR3 reads CASSTPFGALIHTGELFF. Written as DNA, the CDR3 is TGTGCCAGCAGTACACCCTTCGGGGCGCTTATACACACCGGGGAGCTGTTTTTT.

This clonotype came up many times. The chain is built from TRBV7-9 and TRBJ2-5, with 7 bases aligning to TRBD2. The CDR3 loop spans 15 amino acids. J lost 2 bases, V lost 2 bases, and 5 bases had no gene match. Germline V CDR1 and CDR2: SEHNR, FQNEAQ (reference sequence). CDR3 in DNA: TGTGCCAGCAGCTTACTTCCTAGCGGACAAGAGACCCAGTACTTC. Protein sequence: CASSLLPSGQETQYF.

This clonotype showed up many times. CDR3 sequence reads: CASSSGLVGTYEQYF. The CDR3 coding sequence is TGTGCCAGCAGCTCTGGGCTGGTGGGGACCTACGAGCAGTACTTC. The chain combines TRBV7-6 with TRBJ2-7, with D uncertain. Between the trimmed V and J ends, which lost 4 bases and 2 bases, there was a span of 15 bases. Germline loops: CDR1 SGHVS, CDR2 FNYEAQ. This CDR3 comprises 15 residues.

This clonotype was observed a handful of times. The chain joins TRBV7-9 to TRBJ2-7, with D possibly TRBD2 on 5 matching bases. Germline V lookup: CDR1 SEHNR, CDR2 FQNEAQ (reference sequence). The CDR3 runs 12 residues. V was clipped by 7 bases and J by 6 bases, with 13 bases between them. The CDR3 loop is CASTLGTSEQYF. The CDR3 region has the DNA TGTGCCAGCACCCTAGGCACTAGCGAGCAGTACTTC.

This clonotype was found a few times. The rearrangement links TRBV28 to TRBJ1-6; D is uncertain. The CDR3 runs 14 residues. In germline, CDR1 is MDHEN, CDR2 SYDVKM. V lost 8 bases to trimming and J lost 9 bases, with 17 bases between them. CDR3 residues: CASRNPGGSSPLHF. The CDR3 DNA sequence: TGTGCCAGCCGTAACCCAGGCGGCAGTTCACCCCTCCACTTT.

This clonotype appeared many times. V usage is TRBV5-6 and J usage is TRBJ1-1; D possibly corresponds to TRBD1 (5 bases). Trimming shortened V by 1 base and J by 2 bases, and 18 bases separated the two germline ends. The CDR3 extends over 17 amino acids. Germline V gives CDR1 SGHDT, CDR2 YYEEEE. CDR3 sequence reads: CASSLFPTNRKNTEAFF. CDR3 DNA sequence: TGTGCCAGCAGCTTGTTCCCTACGAACAGGAAAAACACTGAAGCTTTCTTT. Combining the CDR3 with reference TRBV5-6 and TRBJ1-1 gives the whole variable domain DAGVTQSPTHLIKTRGQQVTLRCSPKSGHDTVSWYQQALGQGPQFIFQYYEEEERQRGNFPDRFSGHQFPNYSSELNVNALLLGDSALYLCASSLFPTNRKNTEAFFGQGTRLTVV.

This chain links TRBV6-2 or TRBV6-3 with TRBJ2-2; D possibly matches TRBD1 or TRBD2 (5 bases each). Looked up from germline, CDR1 is MNHEY and CDR2 is SVGEGT. V lost 8 bases to trimming and J lost 2 bases, with 12 bases between them. The CDR3 runs 14 residues. The CDR3: CASLNGGNTGELFF. CDR3 nucleotide sequence: TGTGCCAGCCTTAATGGGGGAAACACCGGGGAGCTGTTTTTT.

Only a few counts were recorded for this clonotype. This chain links TRBV20-1 with TRBJ2-3; 13 positions match TRBD2. Germline trimming cut 4 bases from V and 7 bases from J; bases unmatched to any gene: 8. Germline V gene sequence: CDR1 DFQATT, CDR2 SNEGSKA (reference sequence). The CDR3 extends over 15 amino acids. CDR3 coding DNA: TGCAGTGCTACTCCCCTGGGACTAGCGGGAAATACGCAGTATTTT. Its protein is CSATPLGLAGNTQYF.

This clonotype was detected ten times or more. The V call is TRBV7-8, the J call TRBJ2-7, with TRBD2 identical over 8 bases. The CDR3 has 14 residues. J lost 2 bases, V lost 1 base, and 1 base had no gene match. CDR1 and CDR2 from the germline V gene are SGHVS and FQNEAQ. DNA of the CDR3: TGTGCCAGCAGCTTAGGTAGCGGGGCCTACGAGCAGTACTTC. Protein product: CASSLGSGAYEQYF.

The V and J genes are TRBV4-3 and TRBJ1-2; 7 nucleotides align to TRBD1. The CDR3 loop spans 14 amino acids. V trimming: 1 base; J trimming: 4 bases; junction bases outside the gene matches: 3. Per germline, CDR1 LGHNA and CDR2 YSLEER. CDR3 in DNA: TGCGCCAGCAGCCAAGTCGGGGACAGCTATGGCTACACCTTC. This gives the protein CASSQVGDSYGYTF.

This clonotype was counted a few times. The genes are TRBV18 and TRBJ1-1, with TRBD1 matching 10 bases. This CDR3 contains 15 residues. CDR1 is KGHSH, CDR2 LQKENI, per germline. V gave up 2 bases and J gave up 6 bases; unmatched junction bases: 6. CDR3: CASSPSGTGDSEAFF. CDR3 DNA sequence: TGTGCCAGCTCACCATCTGGGACAGGGGACTCTGAAGCTTTCTTT.

This clonotype was found a few times. The gene calls are TRBV5-4 and TRBJ2-1; D unclear. Trimming left V 1 base short and J 3 bases short, with 14 bases between. This CDR3 comprises 16 residues. CDR1 and CDR2 from the germline V gene are SGHNT and YYREEE (reference sequence). CDR3 sequence reads: CASSLRSEHLYNEQFF. DNA of the CDR3: TGTGCCAGCAGCTTGAGGTCGGAACACCTCTACAATGAGCAGTTCTTC.

The chain links TRBV2 to TRBJ2-3; D gene unclear. The CDR3 runs to 11 residues. Trimming removed 9 bases from V and 6 bases from J, with 10 bases in between. Germline V gives CDR1 SNHLY, CDR2 FYNNEI. The CDR3 is CASRATDTQYF. CDR3 nucleotide sequence: TGTGCCAGTAGAGCAACGGATACGCAGTATTTT.

The table lists this clonotype with many counts. The gene calls are TRBV7-2 and TRBJ1-5; possibly TRBD1 for D (5 bases). This CDR3 spans 13 amino acids. With 5 bases removed from V and 7 bases from J, the gap between germline ends came to 12 bases. Germline V gives CDR1 SGHTA, CDR2 FQGNSA. The CDR3 DNA reads as TGTGCCAGCAGCGGCCAGACAGTACAGCCCCAGCATTTT. Amino acid sequence: CASSGQTVQPQHF.

This rearrangement joins TRBV15 to TRBJ1-5; TRBD1 matches at 9 bases. The germline V gene encodes CDR1 LNHNV and CDR2 YYDKDF (reference sequence). CDR3 length: 15 residues. V trimming: 2 bases; J trimming: 3 bases; junction bases outside the gene matches: 2. The CDR3 here is CATSRTGGYNQPQHF. As DNA, the CDR3 is TGTGCCACCAGCAGAACAGGGGGCTACAATCAGCCCCAGCATTTT.